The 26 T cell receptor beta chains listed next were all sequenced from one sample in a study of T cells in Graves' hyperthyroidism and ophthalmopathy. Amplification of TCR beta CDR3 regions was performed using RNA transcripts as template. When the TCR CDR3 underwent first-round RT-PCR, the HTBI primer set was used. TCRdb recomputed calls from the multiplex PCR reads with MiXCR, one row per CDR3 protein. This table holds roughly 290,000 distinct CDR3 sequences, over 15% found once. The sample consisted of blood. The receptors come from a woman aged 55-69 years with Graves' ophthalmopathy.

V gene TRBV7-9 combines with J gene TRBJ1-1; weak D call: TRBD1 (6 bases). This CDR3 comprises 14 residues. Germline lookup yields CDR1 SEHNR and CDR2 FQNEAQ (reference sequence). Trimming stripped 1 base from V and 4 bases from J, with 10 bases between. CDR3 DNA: TGTGCCAGCAGCTTAGAGGGGGTGGGCACTGAAGCTTTCTTT. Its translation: CASSLEGVGTEAFF.

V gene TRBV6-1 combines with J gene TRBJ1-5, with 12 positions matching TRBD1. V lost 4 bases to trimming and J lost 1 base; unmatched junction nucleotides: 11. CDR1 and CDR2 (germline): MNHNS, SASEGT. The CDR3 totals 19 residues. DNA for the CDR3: TGTGCCAGCAGTGTTACCGGGACAGGGGGCCGAAGGAGCAATCAGCCCCAGCATTTT. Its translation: CASSVTGTGGRRSNQPQHF.

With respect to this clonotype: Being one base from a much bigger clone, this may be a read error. CDR3 nucleotide sequence: TGTGCCAGCCATGAGGGGGCGAGGGGGATCGCTGAAGCTTTCTTT. Residues: CASHEGARGIAEAFF. This chain uses TRBV12-3 or TRBV12-4 with TRBJ1-1, with TRBD1 matching over 7 bases. This CDR3 contains 15 residues. The J segment lost 6 bases and the V segment lost 8 bases, leaving 15 bases of the junction unmatched.

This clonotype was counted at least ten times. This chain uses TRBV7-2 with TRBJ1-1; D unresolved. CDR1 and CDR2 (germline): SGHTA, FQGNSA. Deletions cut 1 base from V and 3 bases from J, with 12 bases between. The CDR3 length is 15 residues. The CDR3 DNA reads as TGTGCCAGCAGCTTAGGTGCCAGCGGGTACACTGAAGCTTTCTTT. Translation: CASSLGASGYTEAFF.

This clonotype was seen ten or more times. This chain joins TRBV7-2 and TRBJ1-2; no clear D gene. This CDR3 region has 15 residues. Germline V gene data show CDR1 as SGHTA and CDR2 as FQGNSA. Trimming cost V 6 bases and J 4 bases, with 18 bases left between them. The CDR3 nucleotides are TGTGCCAGCAGTTCTTCTAGGACGTCCGTCTATGGCTACACCTTC. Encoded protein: CASSSSRTSVYGYTF.

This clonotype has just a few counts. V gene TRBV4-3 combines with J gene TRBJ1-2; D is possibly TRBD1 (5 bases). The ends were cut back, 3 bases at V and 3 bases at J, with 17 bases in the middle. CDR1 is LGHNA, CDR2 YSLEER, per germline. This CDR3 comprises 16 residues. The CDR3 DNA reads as TGCGCCAGCAGCCATCCGAAACCGGGGGGTGACTATGGCTACACCTTC. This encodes CASSHPKPGGDYGYTF.

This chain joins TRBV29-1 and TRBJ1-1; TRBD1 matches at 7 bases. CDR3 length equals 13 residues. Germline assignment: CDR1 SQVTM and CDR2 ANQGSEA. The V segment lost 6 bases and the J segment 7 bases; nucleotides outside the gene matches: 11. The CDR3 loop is CSVPTGKGSEAFF. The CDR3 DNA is TGCAGCGTACCGACAGGGAAAGGGAGTGAAGCTTTCTTT. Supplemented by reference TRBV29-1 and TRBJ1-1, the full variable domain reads SAVISQKPSRDICQRGTSLTIQCQVDSQVTMMFWYRQQPGQSLTLIATANQGSEATYESGFVIDKFPISRPNLTFSTLTVSNMSPEDSSIYLCSVPTGKGSEAFFGQGTRLTVV.

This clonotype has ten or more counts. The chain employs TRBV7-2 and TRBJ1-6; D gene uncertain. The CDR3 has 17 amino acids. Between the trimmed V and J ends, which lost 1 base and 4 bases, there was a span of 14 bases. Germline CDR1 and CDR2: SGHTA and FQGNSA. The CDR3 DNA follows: TGTGCCAGCAGCTTAGTGGCCGGCGGGCCTTATAATTCACCCCTCCACTTT. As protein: CASSLVAGGPYNSPLHF.

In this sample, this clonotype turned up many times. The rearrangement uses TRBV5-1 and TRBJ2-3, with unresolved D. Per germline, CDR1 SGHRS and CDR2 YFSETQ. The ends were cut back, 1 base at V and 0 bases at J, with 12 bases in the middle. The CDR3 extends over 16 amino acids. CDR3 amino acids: CASSLLPSPSTDTQYF. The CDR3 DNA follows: TGCGCCAGCAGCTTGTTGCCATCCCCTAGCACAGATACGCAGTATTTT. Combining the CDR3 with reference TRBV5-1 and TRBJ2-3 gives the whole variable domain KAGVTQTPRYLIKTRGQQVTLSCSPISGHRSVSWYQQTPGQGLQFLFEYFSETQRNKGNFPGRFSGRQFSNSRSEMNVSTLELGDSALYLCASSLLPSPSTDTQYFGPGTRLTVL.

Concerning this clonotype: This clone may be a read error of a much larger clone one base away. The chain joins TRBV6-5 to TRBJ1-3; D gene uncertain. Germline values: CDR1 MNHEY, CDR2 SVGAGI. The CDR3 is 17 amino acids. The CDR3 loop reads CASSYSVWTIAGNTTYF. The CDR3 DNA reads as TGTGCCAGCAGTTACTCGGTCTGGACGATAGCGGGAAACACCACATATTTT.

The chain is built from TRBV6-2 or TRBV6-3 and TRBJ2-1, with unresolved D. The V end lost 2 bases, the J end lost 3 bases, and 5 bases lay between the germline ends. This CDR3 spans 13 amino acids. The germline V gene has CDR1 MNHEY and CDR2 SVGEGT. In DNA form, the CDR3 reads TGTGCCAGCAGTTACACAGACTACAATGAGCAGTTCTTC. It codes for CASSYTDYNEQFF.

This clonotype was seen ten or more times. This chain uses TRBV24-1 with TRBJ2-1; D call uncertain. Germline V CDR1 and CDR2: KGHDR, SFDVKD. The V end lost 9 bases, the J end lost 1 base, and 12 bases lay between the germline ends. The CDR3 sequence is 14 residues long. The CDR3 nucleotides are TGTGCCACCCAGAGTAAGGCATCCTACAATGAGCAGTTCTTC. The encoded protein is CATQSKASYNEQFF.

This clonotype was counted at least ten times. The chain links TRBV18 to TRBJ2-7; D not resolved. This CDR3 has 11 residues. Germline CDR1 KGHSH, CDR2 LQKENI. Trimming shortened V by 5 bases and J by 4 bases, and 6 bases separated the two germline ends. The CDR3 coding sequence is TGTGCCAGCTCATCGGAGTACGAGCAGTACTTC. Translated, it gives CASSSEYEQYF.

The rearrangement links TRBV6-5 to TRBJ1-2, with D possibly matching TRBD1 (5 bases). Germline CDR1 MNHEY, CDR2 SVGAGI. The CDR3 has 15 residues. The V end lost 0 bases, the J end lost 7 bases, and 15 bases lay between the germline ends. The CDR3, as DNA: TGTGCCAGCAGTTACTCGGGACGGGTGGTGGGTGGCTACACCTTC. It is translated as CASSYSGRVVGGYTF.

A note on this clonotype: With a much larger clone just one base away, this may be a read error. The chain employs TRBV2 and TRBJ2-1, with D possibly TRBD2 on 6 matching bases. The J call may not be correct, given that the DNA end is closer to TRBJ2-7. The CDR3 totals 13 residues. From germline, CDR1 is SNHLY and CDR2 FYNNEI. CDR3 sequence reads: CASSSEGLNEQYF. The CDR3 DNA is TGTGCCAGCAGCTCGGAGGGCCTCAATGAGCAGTACTTC.

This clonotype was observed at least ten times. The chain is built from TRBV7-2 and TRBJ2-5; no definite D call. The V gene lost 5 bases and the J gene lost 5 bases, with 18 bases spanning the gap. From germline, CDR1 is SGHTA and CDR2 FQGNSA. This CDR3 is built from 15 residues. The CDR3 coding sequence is TGTGCCAGCAGCCAGGACGGTGGGGTTCAGGAGACCCAGTACTTC. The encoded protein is CASSQDGGVQETQYF.

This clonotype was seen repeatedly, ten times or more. CDR3 region: CSADRENYGYTF. The DNA for the CDR3 is TGCAGTGCCGACAGGGAGAACTATGGCTACACCTTC. V gene TRBV20-1 combines with J gene TRBJ1-2; the match to TRBD1 covers 7 bases. Unmatched junction bases numbered 3, after V lost 6 bases and J lost 2 bases. Germline assignment: CDR1 DFQATT and CDR2 SNEGSKA (reference sequence). This CDR3 spans 12 amino acids.

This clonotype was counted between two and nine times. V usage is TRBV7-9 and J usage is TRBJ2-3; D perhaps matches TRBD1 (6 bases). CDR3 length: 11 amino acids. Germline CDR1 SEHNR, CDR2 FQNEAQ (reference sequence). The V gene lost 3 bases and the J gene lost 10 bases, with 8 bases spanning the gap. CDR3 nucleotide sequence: TGTGCCAGCAGCTTGGGGGCCGCGCAGTATTTT. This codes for CASSLGAAQYF. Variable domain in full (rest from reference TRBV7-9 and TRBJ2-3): DTGVSQNPRHKITKRGQNVTFRCDPISEHNRLYWYRQTLGQGPEFLTYFQNEAQLEKSRLLSDRFSAERPKGSFSTLEIQRTEQGDSAMYLCASSLGAAQYFGPGTRLTVL.

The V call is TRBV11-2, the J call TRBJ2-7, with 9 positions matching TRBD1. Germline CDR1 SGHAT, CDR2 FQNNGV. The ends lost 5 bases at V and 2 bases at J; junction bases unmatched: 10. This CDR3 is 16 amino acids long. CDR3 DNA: TGTGCCAGCAGCATAGGGACAGGGAAAATCGCCTACGAGCAGTACTTC. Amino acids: CASSIGTGKIAYEQYF.

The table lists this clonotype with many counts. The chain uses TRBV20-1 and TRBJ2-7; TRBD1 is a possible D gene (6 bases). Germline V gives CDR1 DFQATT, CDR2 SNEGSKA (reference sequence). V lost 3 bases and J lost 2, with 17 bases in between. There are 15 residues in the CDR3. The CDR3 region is CSARRQEATPYEQYF. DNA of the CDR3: TGCAGTGCTAGGAGACAGGAGGCAACACCCTACGAGCAGTACTTC.

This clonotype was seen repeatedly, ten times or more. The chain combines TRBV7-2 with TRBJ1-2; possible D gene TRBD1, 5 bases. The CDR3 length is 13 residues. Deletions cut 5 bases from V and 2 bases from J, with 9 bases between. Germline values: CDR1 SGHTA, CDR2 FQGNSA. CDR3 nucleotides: TGTGCCAGCAGCCAGACAGCCAACTATGGCTACACCTTC. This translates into CASSQTANYGYTF.

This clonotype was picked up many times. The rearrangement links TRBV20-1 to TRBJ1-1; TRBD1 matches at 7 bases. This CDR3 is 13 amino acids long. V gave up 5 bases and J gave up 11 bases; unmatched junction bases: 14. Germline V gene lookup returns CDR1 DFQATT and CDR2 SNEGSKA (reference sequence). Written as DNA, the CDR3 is TGCAGTGCTGGCGGGACAGCTTTTCTTGGGGCTTTCTTT. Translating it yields CSAGGTAFLGAFF.

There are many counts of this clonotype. The CDR3 loop reads CASSYSFDSILSNEQFF. The CDR3 coding sequence is TGTGCCAGCAGTTACTCATTCGACAGTATTTTAAGCAATGAGCAGTTCTTC. This chain connects TRBV6-5 to TRBJ2-1; TRBD1 might be the D (5 bases). The CDR3 covers 17 residues. Germline-derived CDR1 and CDR2 are MNHEY and SVGAGI. V dropped 0 bases and J dropped 6 bases, with 18 bases sitting between them.

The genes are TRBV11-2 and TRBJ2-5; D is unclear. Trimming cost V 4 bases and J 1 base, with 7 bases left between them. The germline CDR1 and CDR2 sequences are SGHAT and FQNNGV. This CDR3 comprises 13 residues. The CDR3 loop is CASSWEPQETQYF. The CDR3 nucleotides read TGTGCCAGCAGCTGGGAACCCCAAGAGACCCAGTACTTC.

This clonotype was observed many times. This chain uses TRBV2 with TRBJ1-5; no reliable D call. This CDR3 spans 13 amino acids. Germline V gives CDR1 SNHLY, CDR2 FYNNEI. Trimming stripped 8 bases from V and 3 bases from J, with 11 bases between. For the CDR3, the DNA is TGTGCCAGCGAGGAACAATTCAATCAGCCCCAGCATTTT. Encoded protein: CASEEQFNQPQHF.

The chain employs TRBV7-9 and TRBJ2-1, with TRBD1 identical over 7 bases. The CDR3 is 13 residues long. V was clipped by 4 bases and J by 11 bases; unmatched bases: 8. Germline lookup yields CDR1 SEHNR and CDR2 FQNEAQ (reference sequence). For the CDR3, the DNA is TGTGCCAGCAGCTCCCAGCCGGGACAGAAGCAGTTCTTC. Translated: CASSSQPGQKQFF.